The following is a T cell receptor beta chain sequence with its context. What it recognizes is unknown. Data came from immunoSEQ multiplex PCR; TCRdb stores just in-frame clones and leaves some out. The table lists about 2.2 million clones, about 93% of them singletons, with roughly 1.8% in the top ten. These data belong to a study of shared clonotypes between healthy human individuals. Overall study context: Per donor, CD8 memory used one plate, CD8 naive used two, CD4 memory used three and CD4 naive used three.

Trimming at V came to 3 bases and at J to 16 bases, leaving 15 bases not matched to a gene. Germline V gene sequence: CDR1 SGHNT, CDR2 YENEEA. CDR3 size: 15 residues. Cells designated naive CD8 were CD45RO-negative and were positively selected for CCR7, with terminally differentiated effector memory CD45RA+ cells excluded. Healthy HIV-negative adults without recent acute infections or vaccinations served as donors. Findings and limits, study-wide: Across several donors, naive CD4 shared roughly 5%, naive CD8 around 3.8%, memory CD4 2% to 2.5%, memory CD8 about 0.4%. An effect of sequencing depth on clonotype sharing among donors was expected.

The source material was naive CD8+ T cells from PBMCs. The receptor's source is a man younger than 35 in good health. Some clones in this sample may be carry-over from other donors' samples. This sequence joins TRBV11-3 and TRBJ2-1; 10 bases fit TRBD2. This chain's CDR3 is CASSFEIHSGRWGFF. In DNA, the CDR3 is TGTGCCAGCAGCTTCGAAATTCATAGCGGGAGGTGGGGATTCTTC. The whole variable domain, filled in from reference TRBV11-3 and TRBJ2-1, reads EAGVVQSPRYKIIEKKQPVAFWCNPISGHNTLYWYLQNLGQGPELLIRYENEEAVDDSQLPKDRFSAERLKGVDSTLKIQPAELGDSAVYLCASSFEIHSGRWGFFGPGTRLTVL.